The T cell receptor (beta chain) under discussion was sequenced for a study of lymphopenia after photon versus proton radiotherapy. Repertoires were generated with immunoSEQ multiplex PCR, while TCRdb's copy carries only in-frame clones and drops some. The sample records some 55,000 clones, more than 70% being singletons. The CDR3 has 16 amino acids. V lost 4 bases to trimming and J lost 0 bases, with 17 bases between them. CDR1 is SGHRS and CDR2 is YFSETQ in the germline V gene. The TCR was taken from a man aged 50-59 years with gastric cancer. The sequencing used peripheral blood, collected from a patient treated with photon-based radiotherapy. The J gene is TRBJ2-7, the V gene TRBV5-1; D is uncertain. CDR3 in amino acids: CASSLVDLASSYEQYF. The CDR3 nucleotides are TGCGCCAGCAGCCTGGTTGATCTGGCGTCCTCCTACGAGCAGTACTTC.